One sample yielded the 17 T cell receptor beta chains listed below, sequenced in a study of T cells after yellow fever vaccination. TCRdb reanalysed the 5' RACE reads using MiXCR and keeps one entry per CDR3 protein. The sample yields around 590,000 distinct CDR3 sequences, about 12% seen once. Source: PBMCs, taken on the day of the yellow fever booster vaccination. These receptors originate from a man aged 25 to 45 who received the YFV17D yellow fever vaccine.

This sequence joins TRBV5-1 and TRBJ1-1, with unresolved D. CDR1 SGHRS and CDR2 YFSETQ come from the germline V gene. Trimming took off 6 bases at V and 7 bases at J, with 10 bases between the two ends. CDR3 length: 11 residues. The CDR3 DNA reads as TGCGCCAGCAAGGGAGAAGTTGAAGCTTTCTTT. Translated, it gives CASKGEVEAFF.

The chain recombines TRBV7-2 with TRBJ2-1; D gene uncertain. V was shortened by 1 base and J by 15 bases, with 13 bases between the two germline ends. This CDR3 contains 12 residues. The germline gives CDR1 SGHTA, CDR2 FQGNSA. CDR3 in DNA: TGTGCCAGCAGCTTAGAAAACATCGTGAGGTTCTTC. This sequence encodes CASSLENIVRFF.

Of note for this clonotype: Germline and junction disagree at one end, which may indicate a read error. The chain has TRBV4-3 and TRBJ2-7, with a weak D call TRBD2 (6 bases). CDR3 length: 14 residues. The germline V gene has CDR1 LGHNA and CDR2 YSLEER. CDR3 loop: CASRQETRSSEQYF. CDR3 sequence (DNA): TGCGCCAGCAGACAAGAGACTAGATCGAGCGAGCAGTACTTC.

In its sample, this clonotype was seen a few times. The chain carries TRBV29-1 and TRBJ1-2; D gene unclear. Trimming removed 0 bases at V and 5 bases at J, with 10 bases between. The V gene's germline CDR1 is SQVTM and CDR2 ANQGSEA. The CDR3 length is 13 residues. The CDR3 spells CSVEDWQDYGYTF. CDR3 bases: TGCAGCGTTGAAGACTGGCAGGATTATGGCTACACCTTC.

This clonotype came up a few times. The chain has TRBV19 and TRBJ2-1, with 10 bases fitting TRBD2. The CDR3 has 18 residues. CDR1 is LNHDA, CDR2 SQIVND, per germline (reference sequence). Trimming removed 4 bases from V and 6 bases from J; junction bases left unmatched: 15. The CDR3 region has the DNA TGTGCCAGTAGTACTCCCCTTTATAGCGGGAGGCCCTCCAATGAGCAGTTCTTC. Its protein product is CASSTPLYSGRPSNEQFF. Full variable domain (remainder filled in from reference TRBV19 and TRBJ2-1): DGGITQSPKYLFRKEGQNVTLSCEQNLNHDAMYWYRQDPGQGLRLIYYSQIVNDFQKGDIAEGYSVSREKKESFPLTVTSAQKNPTAFYLCASSTPLYSGRPSNEQFFGPGTRLTVL.

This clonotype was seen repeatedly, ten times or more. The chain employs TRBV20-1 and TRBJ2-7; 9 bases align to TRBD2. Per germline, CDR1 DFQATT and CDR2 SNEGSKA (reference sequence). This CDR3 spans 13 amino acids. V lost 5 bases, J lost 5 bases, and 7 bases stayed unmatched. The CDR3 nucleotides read TGCAGTGCTTCGGGACTAGCTTCCGACGAGCAGTACTTC. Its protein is CSASGLASDEQYF.

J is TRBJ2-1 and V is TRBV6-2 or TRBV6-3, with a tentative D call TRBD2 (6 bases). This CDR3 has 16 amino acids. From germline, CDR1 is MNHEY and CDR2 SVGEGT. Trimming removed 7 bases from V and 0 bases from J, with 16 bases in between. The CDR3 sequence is CASNRERGSSYNEQFF. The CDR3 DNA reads TGTGCCAGCAATCGGGAGAGGGGCAGCTCCTACAATGAGCAGTTCTTC.

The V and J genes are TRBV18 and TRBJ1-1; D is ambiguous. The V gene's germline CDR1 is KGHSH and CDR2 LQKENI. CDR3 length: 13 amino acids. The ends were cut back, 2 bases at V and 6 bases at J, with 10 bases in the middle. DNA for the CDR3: TGTGCCAGCTCACCAAAACTGGTTTCTGAAGCTTTCTTT. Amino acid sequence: CASSPKLVSEAFF.

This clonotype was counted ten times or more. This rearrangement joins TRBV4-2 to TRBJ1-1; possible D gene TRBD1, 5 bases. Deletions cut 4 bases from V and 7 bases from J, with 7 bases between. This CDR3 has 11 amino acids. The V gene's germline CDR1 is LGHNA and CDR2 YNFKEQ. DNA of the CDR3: TGTGCCAGCAGCCGAAGGGGTGAAGCTTTCTTT. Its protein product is CASSRRGEAFF.

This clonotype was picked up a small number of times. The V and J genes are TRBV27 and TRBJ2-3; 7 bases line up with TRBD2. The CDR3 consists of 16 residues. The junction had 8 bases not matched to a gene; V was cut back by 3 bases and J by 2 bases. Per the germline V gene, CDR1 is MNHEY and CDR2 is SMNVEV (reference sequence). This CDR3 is CASSLLAVRTTDTQYF. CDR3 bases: TGTGCCAGCAGTTTGCTAGCGGTAAGGACCACAGATACGCAGTATTTT.

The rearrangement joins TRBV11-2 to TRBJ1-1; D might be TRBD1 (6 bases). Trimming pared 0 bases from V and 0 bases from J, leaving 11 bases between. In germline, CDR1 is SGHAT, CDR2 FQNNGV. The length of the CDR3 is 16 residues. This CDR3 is CASSLDYGDMNTEAFF. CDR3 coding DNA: TGTGCCAGCAGCTTAGATTATGGGGACATGAACACTGAAGCTTTCTTT. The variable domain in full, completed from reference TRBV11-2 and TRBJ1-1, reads EAGVAQSPRYKIIEKRQSVAFWCNPISGHATLYWYQQILGQGPKLLIQFQNNGVVDDSQLPKDRFSAERLKGVDSTLKIQPAKLEDSAVYLCASSLDYGDMNTEAFFGQGTRLTVV.

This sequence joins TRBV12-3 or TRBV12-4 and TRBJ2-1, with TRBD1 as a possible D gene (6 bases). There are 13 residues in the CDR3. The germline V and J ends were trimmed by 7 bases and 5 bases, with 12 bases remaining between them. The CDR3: CASTLDSHNEQFF. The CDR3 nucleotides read TGTGCCAGCACTTTGGACAGTCACAATGAGCAGTTCTTC.

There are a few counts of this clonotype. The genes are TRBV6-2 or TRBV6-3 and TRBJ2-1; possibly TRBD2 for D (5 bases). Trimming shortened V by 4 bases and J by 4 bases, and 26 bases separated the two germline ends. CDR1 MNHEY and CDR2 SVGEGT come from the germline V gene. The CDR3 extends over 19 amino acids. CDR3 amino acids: CASSFPRTGGGGGYNEQFF. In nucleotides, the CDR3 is TGTGCCAGCAGTTTCCCCCGGACTGGAGGAGGCGGTGGATACAATGAGCAGTTCTTC.

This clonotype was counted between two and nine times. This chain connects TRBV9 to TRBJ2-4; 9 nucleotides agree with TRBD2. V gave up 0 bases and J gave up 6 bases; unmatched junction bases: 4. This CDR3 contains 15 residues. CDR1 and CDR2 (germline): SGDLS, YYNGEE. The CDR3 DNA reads TGTGCCAGCAGCGTAGGAGGCGGGAGGGCAAACATTCAGTACTTC. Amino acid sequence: CASSVGGGRANIQYF.

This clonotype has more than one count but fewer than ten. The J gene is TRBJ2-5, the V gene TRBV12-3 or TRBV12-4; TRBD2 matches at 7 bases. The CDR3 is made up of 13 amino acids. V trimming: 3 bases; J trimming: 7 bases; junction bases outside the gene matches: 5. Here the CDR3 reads CASSFGRDGTQYF. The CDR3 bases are TGTGCCAGCAGTTTTGGGAGGGATGGGACCCAGTACTTC.

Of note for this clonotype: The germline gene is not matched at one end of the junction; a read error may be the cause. Here the CDR3 reads CCARAASGVSSYEQYF. In DNA, the CDR3 is TGCTGTGCTAGGGCGGCTAGCGGGGTGAGCTCCTACGAGCAGTACTTC. The J gene is TRBJ2-7, the V gene TRBV20-1, with TRBD2 matching over 9 bases. The CDR3 loop spans 16 amino acids. CDR1 is DFQATT, CDR2 SNEGSKA, per germline (reference sequence).

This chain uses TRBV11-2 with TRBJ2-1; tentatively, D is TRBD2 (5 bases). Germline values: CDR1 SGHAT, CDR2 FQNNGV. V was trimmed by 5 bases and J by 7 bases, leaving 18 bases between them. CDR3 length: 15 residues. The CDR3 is CASSAGGGSGNEQFF. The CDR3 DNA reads TGTGCCAGCAGCGCCGGTGGTGGATCGGGAAATGAGCAGTTCTTC.